The clone carrying this TCR beta chain has more than one count but fewer than ten. This sample's time point: sample taken at primary tumor resection. This sample is part of a study of spatial heterogeneity in lung cancer. As for the study in general: For the average unique TCR and UMI combination, more than 9.5 occurrences appeared in raw reads.

Each TCR cDNA molecule bore a unique molecular identifier. TCRdb ran MiXCR on the 5' RACE reads and lists one entry per CDR3 protein. The sample has approximately 49,000 distinct CDR3 sequences, roughly 5.7% seen once. This specimen consisted of PBMCs, obtained at surgery. The TCR sequence derives from a male donor with early-stage non-small cell lung cancer.

The CDR3 DNA sequence: TGTGCCAGCAGCTTAAATAGGGCAGGGAACACCGGGGAGCTGTTTTTT. Translating gives CASSLNRAGNTGELFF. The chain recombines TRBV7-3 with TRBJ2-2, with D hard to call. Trimming left V 1 base short and J 1 base short, with 10 bases between. Germline loops: CDR1 SGHTA, CDR2 FQGTGA. The length of the CDR3 is 16 residues. The complete variable domain, with remaining parts taken from reference TRBV7-3 and TRBJ2-2, reads GAGVSQTPSNKVTEKGKYVELRCDPISGHTALYWYRQSLGQGPEFLIYFQGTGAADDSGLPNDRFFAVRPEGSVSTLKIQRTERGDSAVYLCASSLNRAGNTGELFFGEGSRLTVL.